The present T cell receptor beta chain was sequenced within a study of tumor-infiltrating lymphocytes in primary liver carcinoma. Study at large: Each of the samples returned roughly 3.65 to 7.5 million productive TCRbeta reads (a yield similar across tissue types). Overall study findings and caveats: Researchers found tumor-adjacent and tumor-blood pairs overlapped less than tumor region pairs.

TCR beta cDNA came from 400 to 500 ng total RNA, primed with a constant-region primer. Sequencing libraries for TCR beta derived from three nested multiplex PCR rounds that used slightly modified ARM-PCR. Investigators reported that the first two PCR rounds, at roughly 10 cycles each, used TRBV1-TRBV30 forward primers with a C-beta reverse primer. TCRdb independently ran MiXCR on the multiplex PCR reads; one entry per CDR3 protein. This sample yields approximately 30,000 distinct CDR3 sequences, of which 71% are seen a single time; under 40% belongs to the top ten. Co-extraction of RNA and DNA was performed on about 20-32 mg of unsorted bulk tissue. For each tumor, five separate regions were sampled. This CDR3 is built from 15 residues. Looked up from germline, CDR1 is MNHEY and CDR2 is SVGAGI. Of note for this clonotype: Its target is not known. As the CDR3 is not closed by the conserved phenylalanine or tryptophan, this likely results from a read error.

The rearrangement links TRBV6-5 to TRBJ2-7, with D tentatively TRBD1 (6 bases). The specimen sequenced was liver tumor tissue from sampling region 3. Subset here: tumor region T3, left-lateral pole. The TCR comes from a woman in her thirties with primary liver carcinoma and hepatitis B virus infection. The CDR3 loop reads CASNYKDSSSYEQYL. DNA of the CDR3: TGTGCCAGCAATTACAAGGACAGCAGCTCGTACGAGCAGTACTTA.